Reported below is one TCR beta chain. Germline values: CDR1 KGHSY, CDR2 FQNENV. V was pared by 7 bases and J by 4 bases, with 6 bases of the junction left unmatched. This CDR3 has 13 residues. This sample was taken from a study of blood T cell repertoires in COVID-19. Study context: Samples taken during acute and convalescent COVID-19 were collected in the United States, Italy and Spain. PBMCs, B-cell-depleted T cells, or T cells were the source of the cDNA or gDNA that made up the material.

In the original workflow: Reference gene primer amplification in the assay estimated nucleated cell counts. Clones were read by immunoSEQ multiplex PCR, and TCRdb kept only the in-frame ones, dropping some. The V and J calls and the clone size are those of that table, but D and trimming were determined from the DNA. The repertoire holds around 190,000 clones, with 84% as singletons. This sequence joins TRBV16 and TRBJ1-2; 7 nucleotides align to TRBD1. The sample taken for sequencing was peripheral blood. The receptor comes from a human donor in a cohort sampled during active COVID-19. The CDR3 sequence is CASNTRTGYGYTF. CDR3 in DNA: TGTGCCAGCAACACAAGGACAGGCTATGGCTACACCTTC.